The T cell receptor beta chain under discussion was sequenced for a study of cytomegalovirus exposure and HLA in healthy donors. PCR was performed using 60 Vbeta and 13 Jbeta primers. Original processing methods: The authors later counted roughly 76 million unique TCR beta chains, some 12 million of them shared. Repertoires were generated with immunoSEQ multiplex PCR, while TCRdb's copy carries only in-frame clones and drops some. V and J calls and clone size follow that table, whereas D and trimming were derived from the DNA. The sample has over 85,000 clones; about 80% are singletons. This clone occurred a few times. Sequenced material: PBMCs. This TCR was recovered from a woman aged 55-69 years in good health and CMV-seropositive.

DNA for the CDR3: TGCGCCAGCAGCCCGCATCCGGTGTGGGAGACCCAGTACTTC. This codes for CASSPHPVWETQYF. The chain joins TRBV4-1 to TRBJ2-5, with no clear D. Germline V gene data show CDR1 as MGHRA and CDR2 as YSYEKL. This CDR3 has 14 amino acids. V was pared by 4 bases and J by 5 bases, with 14 bases between.